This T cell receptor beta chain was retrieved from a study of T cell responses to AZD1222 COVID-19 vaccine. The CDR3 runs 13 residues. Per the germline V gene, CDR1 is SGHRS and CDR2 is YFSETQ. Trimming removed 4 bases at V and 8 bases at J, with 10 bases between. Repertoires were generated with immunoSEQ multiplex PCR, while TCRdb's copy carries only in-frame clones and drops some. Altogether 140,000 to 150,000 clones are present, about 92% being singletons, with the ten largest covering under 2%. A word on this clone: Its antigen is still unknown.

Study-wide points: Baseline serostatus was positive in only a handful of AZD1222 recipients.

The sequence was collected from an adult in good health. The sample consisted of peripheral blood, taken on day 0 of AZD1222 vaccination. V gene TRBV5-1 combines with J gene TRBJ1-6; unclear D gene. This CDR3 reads CASSASEDSPLHF. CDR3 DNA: TGCGCCAGCAGCGCCTCAGAGGATTCACCCCTCCACTTT.